This T cell receptor (beta chain) appears in the sequencing data of a study of blood T cell repertoires in COVID-19. Study in general: PBMCs, B-cell-depleted T cells, or T cells were the source of the cDNA or gDNA that made up the material.

This CDR3 has 15 amino acids. Trimming took off 4 bases at V and 5 bases at J, with 18 bases between the two ends. Germline V gene lookup returns CDR1 SGHNT and CDR2 YYREEE (reference sequence). Produced via immunoSEQ multiplex PCR; TCRdb's table is partial and in-frame only. The top ten hold around 1.6% of the sample, which has approximately 150,000 clones, about nine tenths seen once. The sequenced sample was peripheral blood. The receptor was derived from a human donor in a cohort sampled during active COVID-19. This rearrangement joins TRBV5-4 to TRBJ1-1, with D possibly TRBD1 on 5 matching bases. CDR3 loop: CASSGTPGLGTEAFF. In DNA, the CDR3 is TGTGCCAGCAGCGGGACTCCGGGGTTAGGGACTGAAGCTTTCTTT.